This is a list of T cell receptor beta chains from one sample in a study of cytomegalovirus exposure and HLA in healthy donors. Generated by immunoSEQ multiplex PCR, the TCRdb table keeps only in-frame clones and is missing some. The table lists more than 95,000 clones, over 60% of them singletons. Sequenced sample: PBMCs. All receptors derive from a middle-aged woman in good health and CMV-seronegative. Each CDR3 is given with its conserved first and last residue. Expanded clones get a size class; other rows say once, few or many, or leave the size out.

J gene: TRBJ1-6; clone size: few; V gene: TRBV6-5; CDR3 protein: CASSYTLQGSSPLHF
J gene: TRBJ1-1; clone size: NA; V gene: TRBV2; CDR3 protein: CASSQVHTEAFF
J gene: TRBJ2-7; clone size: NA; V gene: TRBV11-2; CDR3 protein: CASSPIRTGAYEQYF
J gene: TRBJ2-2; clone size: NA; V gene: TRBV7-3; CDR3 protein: CASSTGTHSEGLFF
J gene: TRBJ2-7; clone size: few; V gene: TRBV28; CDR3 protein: CASSLGGTGSYEQYF
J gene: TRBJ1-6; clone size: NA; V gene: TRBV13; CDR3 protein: CASSSTRVGSPLHF
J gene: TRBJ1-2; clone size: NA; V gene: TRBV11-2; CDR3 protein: CASRPAGVWSYGYTF
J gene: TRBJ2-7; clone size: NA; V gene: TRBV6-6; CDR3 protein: CASSYYLNFYEQYF
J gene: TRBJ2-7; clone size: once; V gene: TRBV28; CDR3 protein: CASTPETSYAEQYF
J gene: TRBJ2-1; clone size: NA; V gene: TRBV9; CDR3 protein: CASSVEPAGSYNEQFF
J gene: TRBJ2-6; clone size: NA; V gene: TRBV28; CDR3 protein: CASSSLPHSGANGLTF
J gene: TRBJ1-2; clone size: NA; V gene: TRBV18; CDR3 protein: CASSLTLGANYGYTF
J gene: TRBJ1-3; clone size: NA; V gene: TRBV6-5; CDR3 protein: CASSYGQGHSGNTIYF
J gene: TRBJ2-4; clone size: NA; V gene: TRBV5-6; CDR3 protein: CASSPEGAAKNIQYF
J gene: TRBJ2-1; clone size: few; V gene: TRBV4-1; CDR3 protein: CASSPPLKRASYNEQFF
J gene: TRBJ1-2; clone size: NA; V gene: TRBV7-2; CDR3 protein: CASSRRGGRGYTF
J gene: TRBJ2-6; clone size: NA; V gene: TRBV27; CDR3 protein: CASSPYSSGANGLTF
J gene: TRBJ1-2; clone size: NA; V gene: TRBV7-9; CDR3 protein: CSLADTNYGYTF
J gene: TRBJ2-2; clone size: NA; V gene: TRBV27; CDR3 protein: CASRPGGSGTGELFF
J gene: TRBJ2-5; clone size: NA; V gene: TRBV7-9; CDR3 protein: CASSLSRAGVETQYF
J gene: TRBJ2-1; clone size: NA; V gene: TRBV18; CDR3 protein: CASSPPGSGAYNEQFF
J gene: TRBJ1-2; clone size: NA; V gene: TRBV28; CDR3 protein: CASSWGREGYTF
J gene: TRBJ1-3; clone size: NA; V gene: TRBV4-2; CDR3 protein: CASSPEGGSGNTIYF
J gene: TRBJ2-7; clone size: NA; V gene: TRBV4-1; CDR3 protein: CASSPRDRGSYEQYF
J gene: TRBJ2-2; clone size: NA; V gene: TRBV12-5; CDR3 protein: CASGTGIGELFF
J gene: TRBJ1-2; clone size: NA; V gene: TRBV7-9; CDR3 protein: CASSLLLGRDGYTF
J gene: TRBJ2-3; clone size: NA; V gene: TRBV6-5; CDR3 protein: CASRGLAISTDTQYF
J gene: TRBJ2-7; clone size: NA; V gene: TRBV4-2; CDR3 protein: CASSQDMSGAEYEQYF
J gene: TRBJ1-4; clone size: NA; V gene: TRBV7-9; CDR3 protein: CASSLGFGQGAGGNEKLFF
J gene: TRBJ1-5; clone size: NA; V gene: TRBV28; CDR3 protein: CASRRLTQRDRNEGHF
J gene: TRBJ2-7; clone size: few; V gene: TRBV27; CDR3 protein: CASSLLAGGTYEQYF
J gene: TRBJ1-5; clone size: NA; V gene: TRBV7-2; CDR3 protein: CASSLGRSQPQHF
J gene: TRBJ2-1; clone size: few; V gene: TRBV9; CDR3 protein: CASSVGDASPYNEQFF
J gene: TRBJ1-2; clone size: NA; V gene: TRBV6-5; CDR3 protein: CASSLSGVRGYGYTF
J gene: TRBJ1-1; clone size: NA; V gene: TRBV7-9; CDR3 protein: CSSSFIQAGVIVLNTEAFF
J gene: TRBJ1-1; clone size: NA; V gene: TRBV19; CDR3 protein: CASSIQAGTEAFF
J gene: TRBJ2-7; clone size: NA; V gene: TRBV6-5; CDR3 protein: CASRTSGSSYEQYF
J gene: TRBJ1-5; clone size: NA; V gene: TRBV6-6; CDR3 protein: CASSIQGRSNQPQHF
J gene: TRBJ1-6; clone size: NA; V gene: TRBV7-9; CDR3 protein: CASSLRQGTGLYNSPLHF
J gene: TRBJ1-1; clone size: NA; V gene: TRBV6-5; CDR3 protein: CASSYRRTAEAFF
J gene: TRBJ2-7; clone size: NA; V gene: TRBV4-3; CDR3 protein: CASSQESGTGDYEQYF
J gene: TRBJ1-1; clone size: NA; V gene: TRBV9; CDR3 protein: CASSTGGATPVNTEAFF
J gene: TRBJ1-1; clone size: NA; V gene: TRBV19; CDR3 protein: CASLQRGLGTEAFF
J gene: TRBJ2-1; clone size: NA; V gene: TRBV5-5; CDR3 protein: CASSLGQVWHEQFF
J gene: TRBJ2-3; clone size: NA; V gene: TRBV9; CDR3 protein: CASSVGLSSTDTQYF
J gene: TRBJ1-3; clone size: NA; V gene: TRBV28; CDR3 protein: CASSPQGALRNTIYF
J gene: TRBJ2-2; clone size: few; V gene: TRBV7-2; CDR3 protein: CASSLGGPKWGELFF
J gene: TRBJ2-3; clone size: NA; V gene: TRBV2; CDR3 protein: CASLTGLATTDTQYF
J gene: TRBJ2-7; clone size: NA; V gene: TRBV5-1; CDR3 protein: CASSFRGVRDEQYF
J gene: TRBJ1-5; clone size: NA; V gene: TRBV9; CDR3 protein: CASSLEGVSNQPQHF
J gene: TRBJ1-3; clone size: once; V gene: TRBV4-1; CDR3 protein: CASSRFLVPRLGGVLSGNTIYF
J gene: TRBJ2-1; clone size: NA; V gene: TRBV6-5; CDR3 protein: CASSTLAGAYNEQFF
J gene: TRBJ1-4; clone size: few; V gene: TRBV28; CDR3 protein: CASSAVKKKLFF
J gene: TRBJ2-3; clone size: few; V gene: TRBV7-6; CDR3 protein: CASSPELEPATDTQYF
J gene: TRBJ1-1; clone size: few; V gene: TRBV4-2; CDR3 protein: CASSRGQGLDTEAFF